The rows below give T cell receptor beta chains drawn from one sample of a study of blood T cells in healthy people across ages. Each CDR3 protein is one row after TCRdb ran MiXCR on the 5' RACE reads. The sample lists 550,000 to 750,000 distinct CDR3 sequences; approximately 21% were seen once. Input material: blood. The receptors shown here come from a man in his 70s in good health. CDR3s include the opening cysteine and the closing phenylalanine or tryptophan. A D gene is named only where the DNA matches it firmly. Clone size appears in some rows only: once, few, many, or a class for an expanded clone.

J gene: TRBJ2-1
D gene: .
clone size: few
V gene: TRBV20-1
CDR3 protein: CSARDLGTYNEQFF
CDR3 DNA: TGCAGTGCTAGAGATTTGGGTACCTACAATGAGCAGTTCTTC

J gene: TRBJ1-2
D gene: .
clone size: .
V gene: TRBV3-1
CDR3 protein: CASSQPGNYGYTF
CDR3 DNA: TGTGCCAGCAGCCAGCCGGGGAACTATGGCTACACCTTC

J gene: TRBJ2-7
D gene: .
clone size: .
V gene: TRBV7-3
CDR3 protein: CASSLNTGSGYEQYF
CDR3 DNA: TGTGCCAGCAGCTTAAACACAGGGAGTGGCTACGAGCAGTACTTC

J gene: TRBJ2-5
D gene: TRBD2
clone size: .
V gene: TRBV7-8
CDR3 protein: CASSSGLAGPLPRATQYF
CDR3 DNA: TGTGCCAGCAGCTCTGGACTAGCGGGACCCCTCCCAAGAGCGACCCAGTACTTC

J gene: TRBJ2-1
D gene: TRBD2
clone size: .
V gene: TRBV20-1
CDR3 protein: CSARTSGISYNEQFF
CDR3 DNA: TGCAGTGCTAGGACTAGCGGGATCTCCTACAATGAGCAGTTCTTC

J gene: TRBJ2-3
D gene: .
clone size: .
V gene: TRBV21-1
CDR3 protein: CASSKARTRSTDTQYF
CDR3 DNA: TGTGCCAGCAGCAAAGCCCGGACCCGTAGCACAGATACGCAGTATTTT

J gene: TRBJ2-5
D gene: .
clone size: .
V gene: TRBV14
CDR3 protein: CASSQDGGFGETQYF
CDR3 DNA: TGTGCCAGCAGCCAAGATGGCGGGTTTGGAGAGACCCAGTACTTC

J gene: TRBJ2-2
D gene: .
clone size: few
V gene: TRBV5-1
CDR3 protein: CASSLEQELTGELFF
CDR3 DNA: TGCGCCAGCAGCTTGGAGCAGGAGTTGACCGGGGAGCTGTTTTTT

J gene: TRBJ2-7
D gene: TRBD1
clone size: many
V gene: TRBV5-1
CDR3 protein: CASSAGQGGEQYF
CDR3 DNA: TGCGCCAGCAGCGCGGGACAGGGTGGGGAGCAGTACTTC

J gene: TRBJ1-1
D gene: .
clone size: few
V gene: TRBV3-1
CDR3 protein: CASSQDWQGWAEAFF
CDR3 DNA: TGTGCCAGCAGCCAAGATTGGCAGGGATGGGCTGAAGCTTTCTTT

J gene: TRBJ2-7
D gene: TRBD1
clone size: .
V gene: TRBV28
CDR3 protein: CASTTGRGPSYEQYF
CDR3 DNA: TGTGCCAGCACGACAGGAAGGGGGCCCTCCTACGAGCAGTACTTC

J gene: TRBJ1-4
D gene: .
clone size: .
V gene: TRBV5-4
CDR3 protein: CASSLDQGYEKLFF
CDR3 DNA: TGTGCCAGCAGCTTGGACCAGGGTTATGAAAAATTGTTTTTT

J gene: TRBJ2-5
D gene: .
clone size: few
V gene: TRBV20-1
CDR3 protein: CSASEQRETQYF
CDR3 DNA: TGCAGTGCTAGTGAGCAGCGGGAGACCCAGTACTTC

J gene: TRBJ2-3
D gene: .
clone size: .
V gene: TRBV5-1
CDR3 protein: CASSLGSRADQTDTQYF
CDR3 DNA: TGCGCCAGCAGCTTAGGGAGTCGGGCCGACCAGACAGATACGCAGTATTTT

J gene: TRBJ1-3
D gene: TRBD1
clone size: .
V gene: TRBV5-4
CDR3 protein: CASSLAGTGYGNTIYF
CDR3 DNA: TGTGCCAGCAGCTTGGCCGGGACAGGGTACGGAAACACCATATATTTT

J gene: TRBJ2-5
D gene: .
clone size: .
V gene: TRBV29-1
CDR3 protein: CSVDFRQGETQYF
CDR3 DNA: TGCAGCGTTGATTTTAGGCAGGGGGAGACCCAGTACTTC

J gene: TRBJ2-3
D gene: .
clone size: .
V gene: TRBV9
CDR3 protein: CASSSDTKDTQYF
CDR3 DNA: TGTGCCAGCAGCTCTGACACTAAAGATACGCAGTATTTT

J gene: TRBJ2-5
D gene: TRBD2
clone size: .
V gene: TRBV29-1
CDR3 protein: CSGGTSGAQETQYF
CDR3 DNA: TGCAGCGGGGGGACTAGCGGGGCCCAAGAGACCCAGTACTTC

J gene: TRBJ2-3
D gene: .
clone size: .
V gene: TRBV28
CDR3 protein: CASNQPGSISDTQYF
CDR3 DNA: TGTGCCAGCAATCAACCGGGGTCCATTTCAGATACGCAGTATTTT

J gene: TRBJ2-3
D gene: .
clone size: .
V gene: TRBV28
CDR3 protein: CASGDTQYF
CDR3 DNA: TGTGCCAGCGGGGATACGCAGTATTTT

J gene: TRBJ2-6
D gene: .
clone size: many
V gene: TRBV11-2
CDR3 protein: CASRQSSGANVLTF
CDR3 DNA: TGTGCCAGCAGGCAGAGCTCTGGGGCCAACGTCCTGACTTTC

J gene: TRBJ2-1
D gene: .
clone size: .
V gene: TRBV11-3
CDR3 protein: CASSLDQGPNEQFF
CDR3 DNA: TGTGCCAGCAGCTTAGATCAGGGTCCCAATGAGCAGTTCTTC

J gene: TRBJ2-3
D gene: TRBD2
clone size: .
V gene: TRBV20-1
CDR3 protein: CSARDRSGRHSTDTQYF
CDR3 DNA: TGCAGTGCGAGGGATAGAAGCGGGAGGCACAGCACAGATACGCAGTATTTT

J gene: TRBJ2-3
D gene: .
clone size: .
V gene: TRBV5-1
CDR3 protein: CASSLDLGSPGDTQYF
CDR3 DNA: TGCGCCAGCAGCTTGGATTTGGGCTCCCCGGGGGATACGCAGTATTTT

J gene: TRBJ1-1
D gene: .
clone size: few
V gene: TRBV28
CDR3 protein: CASSKSGYTEAFF
CDR3 DNA: TGTGCCAGCAGTAAATCGGGATACACTGAAGCTTTCTTT

J gene: TRBJ2-7
D gene: .
clone size: few
V gene: TRBV10-3
CDR3 protein: CAISDGIGGEYEQYF
CDR3 DNA: TGTGCCATCAGTGATGGTATTGGGGGCGAATACGAGCAGTACTTC

J gene: TRBJ2-1
D gene: TRBD1
clone size: .
V gene: TRBV9
CDR3 protein: CASSLQQGAYNEQFF
CDR3 DNA: TGTGCCAGCAGCCTCCAACAGGGGGCCTACAATGAGCAGTTCTTC

J gene: TRBJ1-2
D gene: TRBD1
clone size: few
V gene: TRBV19
CDR3 protein: CASSHTGTAGYGYTF
CDR3 DNA: TGTGCCAGTAGTCATACCGGGACAGCTGGCTATGGCTACACCTTC

J gene: TRBJ2-2
D gene: TRBD2
clone size: .
V gene: TRBV20-1
CDR3 protein: CSAREGGRGTGELFF
CDR3 DNA: TGCAGTGCTAGAGAAGGCGGGAGAGGGACCGGGGAGCTGTTTTTT

J gene: TRBJ1-1
D gene: TRBD1
clone size: few
V gene: TRBV20-1
CDR3 protein: CSAVTGGTEAFF
CDR3 DNA: TGCAGTGCTGTGACAGGGGGCACTGAAGCTTTCTTT

J gene: TRBJ2-5
D gene: TRBD2
clone size: few
V gene: TRBV3-1
CDR3 protein: CASSQLAGAGYGQYF
CDR3 DNA: TGTGCCAGCAGCCAACTAGCGGGAGCAGGCTACGGGCAGTACTTC

J gene: TRBJ1-3
D gene: .
clone size: .
V gene: TRBV6-2/TRBV6-3
CDR3 protein: CASSYSEQGAGNTIYF
CDR3 DNA: TGTGCCAGCAGTTACTCGGAACAGGGAGCTGGAAACACCATATATTTT

J gene: TRBJ2-1
D gene: .
clone size: .
V gene: TRBV3-1
CDR3 protein: CASTSGREQFF
CDR3 DNA: TGTGCCAGCACGTCCGGCCGTGAGCAGTTCTTC

J gene: TRBJ1-1
D gene: .
clone size: few
V gene: TRBV27
CDR3 protein: CASSLGYKKKTGEAFF
CDR3 DNA: TGTGCCAGCAGTTTAGGTTATAAGAAGAAGACGGGCGAAGCTTTCTTT

J gene: TRBJ1-6
D gene: TRBD1
clone size: few
V gene: TRBV11-2
CDR3 protein: CASRRTGAGNSPLYF
CDR3 DNA: TGTGCCAGCAGGCGGACAGGGGCGGGAAATTCACCCCTCTACTTT

J gene: TRBJ2-7
D gene: TRBD2
clone size: few
V gene: TRBV20-1
CDR3 protein: CSAHGKRGDDEQYF
CDR3 DNA: TGCAGTGCCCATGGAAAGCGGGGAGACGACGAGCAGTACTTC

J gene: TRBJ2-3
D gene: TRBD2
clone size: few
V gene: TRBV27
CDR3 protein: CASEPLSSGSIAQYF
CDR3 DNA: TGTGCCAGCGAACCCCTTTCTAGCGGGAGTATCGCGCAGTATTTT

J gene: TRBJ2-5
D gene: .
clone size: .
V gene: TRBV18
CDR3 protein: CASSLRSDQETQYF
CDR3 DNA: TGTGCCAGCTCACTTCGGAGCGACCAAGAGACCCAGTACTTC